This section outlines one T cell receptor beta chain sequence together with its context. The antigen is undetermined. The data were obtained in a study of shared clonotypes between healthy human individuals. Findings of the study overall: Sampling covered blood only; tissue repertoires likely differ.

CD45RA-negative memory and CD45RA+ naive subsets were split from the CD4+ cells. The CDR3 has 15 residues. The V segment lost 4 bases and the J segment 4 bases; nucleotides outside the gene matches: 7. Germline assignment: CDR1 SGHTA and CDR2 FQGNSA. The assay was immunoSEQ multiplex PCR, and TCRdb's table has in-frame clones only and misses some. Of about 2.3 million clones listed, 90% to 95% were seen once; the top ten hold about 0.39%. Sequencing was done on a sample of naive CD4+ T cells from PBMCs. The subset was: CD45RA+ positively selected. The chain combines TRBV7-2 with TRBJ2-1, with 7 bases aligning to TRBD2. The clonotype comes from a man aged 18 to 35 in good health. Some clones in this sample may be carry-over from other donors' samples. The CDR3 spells CASSSRGTIYNEQFF. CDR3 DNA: TGTGCCAGCAGCTCCCGCGGGACTATATACAATGAGCAGTTCTTC.